The clone carrying this T cell receptor beta chain was counted only a few times. As handled by the study authors: Amplifying reference gene primers gave estimates of nucleated cell counts. TCRdb's table, derived via immunoSEQ multiplex PCR, lists solely in-frame clones and lacks some. That table gives V, J and clone size, and the DNA gave D and trimming. The sample consists of over 95,000 clones, 70% to 90% of them appearing once. The data originate from a study of blood T cell repertoires in COVID-19. Study summary: From the United States, Italy and Spain came samples of acute and convalescent COVID-19. The analysed material was cDNA or gDNA that came from T cells, B-cell-depleted T cells, or PBMCs.

This CDR3 contains 14 residues. CDR1 and CDR2 from the germline V gene are LGHNT and FRNRAP. The V end was cut by 0 bases, the J end by 5 bases, with 10 bases between. Sequencing was carried out using peripheral blood. This TCR came from a man aged 40-49 years with acute or convalescent COVID-19. This chain joins TRBV12-5 and TRBJ1-1; D may be TRBD1 (5 bases). CDR3 residues: CASGLVPSGTEAFF. The CDR3 DNA follows: TGTGCTAGTGGTTTGGTACCGTCAGGGACTGAAGCTTTCTTT.